The TCR beta chain described here comes from a study of shared clonotypes between healthy human individuals. Study information: Donors were two women and a few men aged 18 to 49. Three CD4 naive, three CD4 memory, two CD8 naive and one CD8 memory plate were used per donor. General study points: Read depth was anticipated to influence clonotype sharing among donors. Shared clonotypes across all four donors exceeded non-shared ones in generation probability.

Note on this clone: What it recognizes is unknown.

Profiling relied on immunoSEQ multiplex PCR, and the TCRdb table lists in-frame clones only, not all of them. Seen here are 2,500,000 or so clones, about nine tenths observed once, and the top ten hold 0.3% to 0.4%. The germline CDR1 and CDR2 sequences are SGHRS and YFSETQ. V was pared by 3 bases and J by 8 bases, with 26 bases between. The CDR3 totals 17 residues. The chain links TRBV5-1 to TRBJ1-1; D possibly corresponds to TRBD1 (5 bases). This receptor was obtained from a man between 18 and 35 years old in good health. Some clones in this sample may be carry-over from other donors' samples. The sequenced sample was naive CD4+ T cells from PBMCs. Subset defined: CD45RA+ positively selected. The DNA for the CDR3 is TGCGCCAGCAGCTGGTCGGGACCACTAGCCCGGGGCACAGAAGCTTTCTTT. This encodes CASSWSGPLARGTEAFF.